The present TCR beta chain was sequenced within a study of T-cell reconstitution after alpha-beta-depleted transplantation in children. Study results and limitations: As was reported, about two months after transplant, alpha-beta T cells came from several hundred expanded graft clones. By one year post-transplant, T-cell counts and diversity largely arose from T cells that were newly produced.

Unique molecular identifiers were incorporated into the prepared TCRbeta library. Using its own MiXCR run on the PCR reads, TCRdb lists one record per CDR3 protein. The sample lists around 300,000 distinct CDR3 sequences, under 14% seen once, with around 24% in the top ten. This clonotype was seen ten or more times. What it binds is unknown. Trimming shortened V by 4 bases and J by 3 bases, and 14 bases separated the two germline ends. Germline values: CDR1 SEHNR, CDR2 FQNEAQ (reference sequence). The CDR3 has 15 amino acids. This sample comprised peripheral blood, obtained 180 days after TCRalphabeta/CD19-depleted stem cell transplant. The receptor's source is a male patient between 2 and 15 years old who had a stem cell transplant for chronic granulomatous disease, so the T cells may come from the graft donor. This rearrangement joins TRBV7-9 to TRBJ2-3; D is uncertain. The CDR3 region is CASSSFRTATDTQYF. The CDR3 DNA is TGTGCCAGCAGCTCCTTCAGGACCGCAACAGATACGCAGTATTTT.